This T cell receptor beta chain was sequenced during a study of beta chain features in type 1 diabetes. Regarding the study as a whole: Type 1 diabetes patients had moderately but significantly shorter TCRB CDR3s in all four CD4+ subsets.

Expressed TCRB transcripts were sequenced because the entire RNA isolate underwent reverse transcription. Profiling relied on immunoSEQ multiplex PCR, and the TCRdb table lists in-frame clones only, not all of them. The table records about 650,000 clones, under 15% of them present only once. This clone was found a few times. Antigen: not known. Sequencing was done on a sample of naive CD4+ T cells from blood. The clonotype comes from a man aged 30 to 39 with type 1 diabetes.

The CDR3 reads CASSSLTSGGNTGELFF. The CDR3 DNA reads as TGTGCCAGCAGCTCCCTAACTAGCGGGGGGAACACCGGGGAGCTGTTTTTT. The chain uses TRBV7-9 and TRBJ2-2; 11 nucleotides match TRBD2. V dropped 4 bases and J dropped 1; count of bases not matched to a gene: 5. The CDR3 contains 17 residues. Germline loops: CDR1 SEHNR, CDR2 FQNEAQ (reference sequence). The whole variable domain, filled in from reference TRBV7-9 and TRBJ2-2, reads DTGVSQNPRHKITKRGQNVTFRCDPISEHNRLYWYRQTLGQGPEFLTYFQNEAQLEKSRLLSDRFSAERPKGSFSTLEIQRTEQGDSAMYLCASSSLTSGGNTGELFFGEGSRLTVL.